This is a list of T cell receptor beta chains from one sample in a study of lymphopenia after photon versus proton radiotherapy. This table comes from immunoSEQ multiplex PCR, and its TCRdb copy is limited to in-frame clones, with some not included. The sample yields approximately 65,000 clones, 75% to 90% seen once. Sequencing was performed on peripheral blood, taken from a patient treated with proton-based radiotherapy. All receptors derive from a man older than 75 with esophageal cancer. Both conserved end residues are part of each CDR3. D genes are given only for firm matches. A row's size may be missing; if present it is once, few, many or a size class.

V gene: TRBV6-6
D gene: -
J gene: TRBJ1-1
clone size: -
CDR3 DNA: TGTGCCAGCACCCCAGGACTTCCGAACACTGAAGCTTTCTTT
CDR3 protein: CASTPGLPNTEAFF

V gene: TRBV5-5
D gene: -
J gene: TRBJ1-5
clone size: -
CDR3 DNA: TGTGCCAGCAGCTTGGCCTTGGGTCAGCCCCAGCATTTT
CDR3 protein: CASSLALGQPQHF

V gene: TRBV11-2
D gene: TRBD2
J gene: TRBJ2-1
clone size: -
CDR3 DNA: TGTGCCAGCAGCCGCAGCGGGACCTCCTACAATGAGCAGTTCTTC
CDR3 protein: CASSRSGTSYNEQFF

V gene: TRBV27
D gene: TRBD2
J gene: TRBJ2-3
clone size: -
CDR3 DNA: TGTGCCAGCAGTTTCAGGCGAGCGGGAGGGCCAGATACGCAGTATTTT
CDR3 protein: CASSFRRAGGPDTQYF

V gene: TRBV28
D gene: -
J gene: TRBJ2-5
clone size: -
CDR3 DNA: TGTGCCAGCAGTACACTACTTGGACACAAAGAGACCCAGTACTTC
CDR3 protein: CASSTLLGHKETQYF

V gene: TRBV25-1
D gene: -
J gene: TRBJ1-5
clone size: -
CDR3 DNA: TGTGCCAGCAGTGATGGGCTTCAGCCCCAGCATTTT
CDR3 protein: CASSDGLQPQHF

V gene: TRBV5-4
D gene: -
J gene: TRBJ2-7
clone size: -
CDR3 DNA: TGTGCCAGCAGCTCCAACTACGAGCAGTACTTC
CDR3 protein: CASSSNYEQYF

V gene: TRBV28
D gene: -
J gene: TRBJ2-7
clone size: -
CDR3 DNA: TGTGCCAGCTCGGGTTACGAGCAGTACTTC
CDR3 protein: CASSGYEQYF

V gene: TRBV19
D gene: TRBD1
J gene: TRBJ2-7
clone size: -
CDR3 DNA: TGTGCCAGTAGTGTGCAGGGGGCTGGGACCTACGAGCAGTACTTC
CDR3 protein: CASSVQGAGTYEQYF

V gene: TRBV11-3
D gene: TRBD1
J gene: TRBJ1-6
clone size: once
CDR3 DNA: TGTGCCAGCAGCTTAGCCCAAACAGGGGGTTGGAGCCACTCACCCCTCCACTTT
CDR3 protein: CASSLAQTGGWSHSPLHF

V gene: TRBV5-5
D gene: TRBD2
J gene: TRBJ2-5
clone size: -
CDR3 DNA: TGTGCCAGCAGCTTAAGGATTGGGACTAGCGGCCCCACACAGGAGACCCAGTACTTC
CDR3 protein: CASSLRIGTSGPTQETQYF

V gene: TRBV5-1
D gene: -
J gene: TRBJ2-7
clone size: -
CDR3 DNA: TGCGCCAGCAGCTCCCGGACAGATGAATCCCCATACTTC
CDR3 protein: CASSSRTDESPYF

V gene: TRBV6-5
D gene: -
J gene: TRBJ1-2
clone size: -
CDR3 DNA: -
CDR3 protein: CASSTSTANYGYTF

V gene: TRBV5-1
D gene: -
J gene: TRBJ1-1
clone size: -
CDR3 DNA: TGCGCCAGCAGCCTTACATTGAACACTGAAGCTTTCTTT
CDR3 protein: CASSLTLNTEAFF

V gene: TRBV14
D gene: TRBD2
J gene: TRBJ2-1
clone size: -
CDR3 DNA: TGTGCCAGCAGCCTAACCAGGCGGGGGGGATACAATGAGCAGTTCTTC
CDR3 protein: CASSLTRRGGYNEQFF

V gene: TRBV7-3
D gene: -
J gene: TRBJ1-6
clone size: -
CDR3 DNA: TGTGCCAGCAGCCTCGGACCCGGGAGCTCCTATAATTCACCCCTCCACTTT
CDR3 protein: CASSLGPGSSYNSPLHF

V gene: TRBV12-5
D gene: TRBD2
J gene: TRBJ2-1
clone size: -
CDR3 DNA: TGTGCTAGTGGTTTGGTACGGGGTACTAGCGGCTACAATGAGCAGTTCTTC
CDR3 protein: CASGLVRGTSGYNEQFF

V gene: TRBV7-2
D gene: TRBD1
J gene: TRBJ2-7
clone size: -
CDR3 DNA: TGTGCCAGCAGCTTAGGGGACAGGGGGTACGAGCAGTACTTC
CDR3 protein: CASSLGDRGYEQYF

V gene: TRBV10-3
D gene: -
J gene: TRBJ2-5
clone size: -
CDR3 DNA: TGTGCCATCACACCTTTTTACAGGGCCCATTGTGTAGAGACCCAGTACTTC
CDR3 protein: CAITPFYRAHCVETQYF

V gene: TRBV6-1
D gene: -
J gene: TRBJ1-1
clone size: -
CDR3 DNA: TGTGCCAGCAGCCTTAGCCACGGCAACACTGAAGCTTTCTTT
CDR3 protein: CASSLSHGNTEAFF

V gene: TRBV5-4
D gene: TRBD2
J gene: TRBJ2-1
clone size: -
CDR3 DNA: TGTGCCAGCAGCCGGACTAGCGGGGTTAATGAGCAGTTCTTC
CDR3 protein: CASSRTSGVNEQFF

V gene: TRBV10-2
D gene: -
J gene: TRBJ2-5
clone size: -
CDR3 DNA: TGCGCCAGCAGGGAAGAGACCCAGTACTTC
CDR3 protein: CASREETQYF

V gene: TRBV2
D gene: -
J gene: TRBJ1-6
clone size: -
CDR3 DNA: TGTGCCAGCAGTGGCGAGGGGCAGGGCTCACCCCTCCACTTT
CDR3 protein: CASSGEGQGSPLHF

V gene: TRBV7-2
D gene: -
J gene: TRBJ2-7
clone size: -
CDR3 DNA: TGTGCCAGCAGTAGAGGGGCGGCCCCCTACGAGCAGTACTTC
CDR3 protein: CASSRGAAPYEQYF

V gene: TRBV7-2
D gene: -
J gene: TRBJ1-2
clone size: once
CDR3 DNA: TGTGCCAGCACCATTAACCTGGCAGGGAGGTCGGATGGCTACACCTTC
CDR3 protein: CASTINLAGRSDGYTF

V gene: TRBV30
D gene: -
J gene: TRBJ2-2
clone size: -
CDR3 DNA: TGTGCCTGGAGTCTAACCCTTGGAGCAGGAACCACCGGGGAGCTGTTTTTT
CDR3 protein: CAWSLTLGAGTTGELFF

V gene: TRBV14
D gene: -
J gene: TRBJ2-7
clone size: -
CDR3 DNA: TGTGCCAGCAGCCGCCACCGGGACATTAGCTCCTACGAGCAGTACTTC
CDR3 protein: CASSRHRDISSYEQYF

V gene: TRBV10-3
D gene: TRBD1
J gene: TRBJ1-2
clone size: -
CDR3 DNA: TGTGCCATCAGTGAACCGGGACAGGGTAACTATGGCTACACCTTC
CDR3 protein: CAISEPGQGNYGYTF

V gene: TRBV7-2
D gene: -
J gene: TRBJ2-3
clone size: -
CDR3 DNA: TGTGCCAGCAGCCCCCGGGACTCCCTCGGCACAGATACGCAGTATTTT
CDR3 protein: CASSPRDSLGTDTQYF

V gene: TRBV5-4
D gene: -
J gene: TRBJ1-3
clone size: few
CDR3 DNA: TGTGCCAGCAGCTTTAGGAACACCATATATTTT
CDR3 protein: CASSFRNTIYF

V gene: TRBV19
D gene: TRBD1
J gene: TRBJ1-1
clone size: -
CDR3 DNA: TGTGCCAGTAGAACCGACAGGGGGTATGAAGCTTTCTTT
CDR3 protein: CASRTDRGYEAFF

V gene: TRBV5-1
D gene: -
J gene: TRBJ2-3
clone size: -
CDR3 DNA: TGCGCCAGCAGCACAGGGACATACACAGATACGCAGTATTTT
CDR3 protein: CASSTGTYTDTQYF

V gene: TRBV20-1
D gene: -
J gene: TRBJ2-7
clone size: -
CDR3 DNA: TGCAGTGCTAGCGAGTATTACGAGCAGTACTTC
CDR3 protein: CSASEYYEQYF

V gene: TRBV7-2
D gene: -
J gene: TRBJ2-1
clone size: -
CDR3 DNA: TGTGCCAGCAGCTTAGCAGTGAGGGAGTCCTACAATGAGCAGTTCTTC
CDR3 protein: CASSLAVRESYNEQFF

V gene: TRBV5-1
D gene: TRBD2
J gene: TRBJ2-6
clone size: -
CDR3 DNA: TGCGCCAGCATGGGACTAGCGGGGCTCTCTGGGGCCAACGTCCTGACTTTC
CDR3 protein: CASMGLAGLSGANVLTF

V gene: TRBV6-5
D gene: TRBD1
J gene: TRBJ1-5
clone size: -
CDR3 DNA: TGTGCCAGCGGTGACAGGGGGCTGGATCAGCCCCAGCATTTT
CDR3 protein: CASGDRGLDQPQHF

V gene: TRBV29-1
D gene: -
J gene: TRBJ2-5
clone size: -
CDR3 DNA: TGCAGCGTTGGGTCCCGATCGGAGACCCAGTACTTC
CDR3 protein: CSVGSRSETQYF

V gene: TRBV2
D gene: -
J gene: TRBJ1-2
clone size: once
CDR3 DNA: TGTGCCGGACGACAGACAGAGAACTATGGCTACACCTTC
CDR3 protein: CAGRQTENYGYTF

V gene: TRBV6-6
D gene: -
J gene: TRBJ2-6
clone size: -
CDR3 DNA: TGTGCCAGCAGAGACTCTGGGGCCAACGTCCTGACTTTC
CDR3 protein: CASRDSGANVLTF

V gene: TRBV11-2
D gene: -
J gene: TRBJ2-1
clone size: -
CDR3 DNA: TGTGCCAGCAGCTTAGATCGTCTGGCGGCCTCCTACAATGAGCAGTTCTTC
CDR3 protein: CASSLDRLAASYNEQFF

V gene: TRBV7-8
D gene: -
J gene: TRBJ2-2
clone size: -
CDR3 DNA: TGTGCCAGCAGCTTAGCGGGGAGCGGTTACACCGGGGAGCTGTTTTTT
CDR3 protein: CASSLAGSGYTGELFF

V gene: TRBV10-2
D gene: -
J gene: TRBJ1-2
clone size: -
CDR3 DNA: TGCGCCAGCAGTGAGGGGGGGCGGTATGGCTACACCTTC
CDR3 protein: CASSEGGRYGYTF

V gene: TRBV2
D gene: TRBD1
J gene: TRBJ1-2
clone size: -
CDR3 DNA: TGTGCCAGCAGCGAGACAGGGGGTTATGGCTACACCTTC
CDR3 protein: CASSETGGYGYTF

V gene: TRBV2
D gene: -
J gene: TRBJ1-1
clone size: -
CDR3 DNA: TGTGCCAGCAGTGGGAGAACCGCGGGTGAAGCTTTCTTT
CDR3 protein: CASSGRTAGEAFF

V gene: TRBV19
D gene: -
J gene: TRBJ1-5
clone size: -
CDR3 DNA: TGTGCCAGTAGTATAAAGACTGTTAGCAATCAGCCCCAGCATTTT
CDR3 protein: CASSIKTVSNQPQHF

V gene: TRBV14
D gene: -
J gene: TRBJ2-7
clone size: -
CDR3 DNA: TGTGCCAGCAGCCAAACGATACAGGGCCACGAGCAGTACTTC
CDR3 protein: CASSQTIQGHEQYF

V gene: TRBV9
D gene: -
J gene: TRBJ2-7
clone size: once
CDR3 DNA: TGTGCCAGCAGCGTAGCGCCAACTAGCCCTGGTTGGGAGCAGTACTTC
CDR3 protein: CASSVAPTSPGWEQYF

V gene: TRBV7-2
D gene: TRBD1
J gene: TRBJ1-2
clone size: once
CDR3 DNA: TGTGCCAGCAGCTTGGGGGGACAGGGTAACTATGGCTACACCTTC
CDR3 protein: CASSLGGQGNYGYTF

V gene: TRBV5-4
D gene: -
J gene: TRBJ1-1
clone size: once
CDR3 DNA: TGTGCCAGCAGCTTGGGCGGGGGAGTCTCCGAAGCTTTCTTT
CDR3 protein: CASSLGGGVSEAFF

V gene: TRBV2
D gene: TRBD1
J gene: TRBJ2-2
clone size: -
CDR3 DNA: TGTGCCAGCAGTGGATTGAAACAGGGGGGAAAAAGCACCGGGGAGCTGTTTTTT
CDR3 protein: CASSGLKQGGKSTGELFF

V gene: TRBV10-2
D gene: TRBD2
J gene: TRBJ2-7
clone size: -
CDR3 DNA: TGCGCCAGCAGTGAGTCCGCGGGAGTTAGATACGAGCAGTACTTC
CDR3 protein: CASSESAGVRYEQYF

V gene: TRBV6-5
D gene: TRBD1
J gene: TRBJ1-2
clone size: -
CDR3 DNA: TGTGCCAGCAGCCCTACAGGGGGTCGGAGTGGCTACACCTTC
CDR3 protein: CASSPTGGRSGYTF